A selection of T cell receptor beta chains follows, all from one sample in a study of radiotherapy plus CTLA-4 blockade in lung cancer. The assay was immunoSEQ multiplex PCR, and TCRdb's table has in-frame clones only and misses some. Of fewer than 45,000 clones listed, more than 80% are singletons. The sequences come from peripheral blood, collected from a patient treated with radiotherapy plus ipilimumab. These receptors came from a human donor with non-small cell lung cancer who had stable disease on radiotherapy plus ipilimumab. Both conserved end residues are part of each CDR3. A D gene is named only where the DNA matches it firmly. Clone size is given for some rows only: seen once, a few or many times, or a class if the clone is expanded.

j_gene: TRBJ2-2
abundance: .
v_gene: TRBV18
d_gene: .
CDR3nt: TGTGCCAGCTCACCACTGGCGGGCCCCGGGGAGCTGTTTTTT
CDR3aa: CASSPLAGPGELFF

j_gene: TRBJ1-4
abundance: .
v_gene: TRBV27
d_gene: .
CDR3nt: TGTGCCAGCAGGAGTGAGGGCACGAGAACTAATGAAAAACTGTTTTTT
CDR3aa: CASRSEGTRTNEKLFF

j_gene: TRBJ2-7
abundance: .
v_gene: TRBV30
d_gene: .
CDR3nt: TGTGCCTGGAGTGCAACTTGGGGGCAATCGGGGGAGCAGTACTTC
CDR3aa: CAWSATWGQSGEQYF

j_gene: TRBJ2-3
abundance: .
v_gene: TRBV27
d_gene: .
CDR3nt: TGTGCCAGCAGTTTGAGCGCCCCCGAGTTAACAGATACGCAGTATTTT
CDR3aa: CASSLSAPELTDTQYF

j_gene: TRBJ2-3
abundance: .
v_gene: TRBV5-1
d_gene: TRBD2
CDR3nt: TGCGCCAGCAGCGTTGGACTAGCGGGAGGGTTTTCCACTAGCACAGATACGCAGTATTTT
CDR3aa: CASSVGLAGGFSTSTDTQYF

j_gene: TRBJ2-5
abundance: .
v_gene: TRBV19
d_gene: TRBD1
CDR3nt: TGTGCCAGTAGTTTAACAGGGGGCGAAGAGACCCAGTACTTC
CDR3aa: CASSLTGGEETQYF

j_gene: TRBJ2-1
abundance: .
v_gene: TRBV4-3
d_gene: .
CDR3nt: TGCGCCAGCAGCCAGGAATGGCTTAACCGAGGCAATGAGCAGTTCTTC
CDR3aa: CASSQEWLNRGNEQFF

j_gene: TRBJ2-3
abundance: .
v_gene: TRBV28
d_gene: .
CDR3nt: TGTGCCAGCAGTTCGAGGGTCCGCACAGATACGCAGTATTTT
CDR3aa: CASSSRVRTDTQYF

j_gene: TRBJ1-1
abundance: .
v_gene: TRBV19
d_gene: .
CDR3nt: TGTGCCAGTAGTATGGGGATCTGGGTCAGGGTCGGTCGAAACACTGAAGCTTTCTTT
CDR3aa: CASSMGIWVRVGRNTEAFF

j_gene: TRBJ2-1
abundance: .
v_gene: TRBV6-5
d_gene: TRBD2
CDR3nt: TGTGCCAGCAGTTACTCCCTAGCGGGAGGATACAATGAGCAGTTCTTC
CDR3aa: CASSYSLAGGYNEQFF

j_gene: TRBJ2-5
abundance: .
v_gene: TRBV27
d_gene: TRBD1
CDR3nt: TGTGCATGCAGGGGGCAAGAGACCCAGTACTTC
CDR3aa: CACRGQETQYF

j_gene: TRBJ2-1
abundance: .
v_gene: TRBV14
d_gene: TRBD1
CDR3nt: TGTGCCAGCAGCCAAGTAGCACAGGGGGTCATGTTCTTC
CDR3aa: CASSQVAQGVMFF

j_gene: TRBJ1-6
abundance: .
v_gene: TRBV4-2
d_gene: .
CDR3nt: TGTGCCAGCAGCCAAGGGCAAGAAAATTCACCCCTCCACTTT
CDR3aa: CASSQGQENSPLHF

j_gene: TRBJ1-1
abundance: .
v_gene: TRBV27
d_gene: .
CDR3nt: TGTGCCAGCGCCGGACAGCCGATAACGTCAACTGAAGCTTTCTTT
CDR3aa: CASAGQPITSTEAFF

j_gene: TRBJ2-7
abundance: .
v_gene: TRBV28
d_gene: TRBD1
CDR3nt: TGTGCCAGCAGTCCCGGGACAGGGGGCTACGAGCAGTACTTC
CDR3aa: CASSPGTGGYEQYF

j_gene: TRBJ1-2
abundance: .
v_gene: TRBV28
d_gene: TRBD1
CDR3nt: TGTGCCAGCAGTCCTCCCGGGACAGTCTATGGCTACACCTTC
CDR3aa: CASSPPGTVYGYTF

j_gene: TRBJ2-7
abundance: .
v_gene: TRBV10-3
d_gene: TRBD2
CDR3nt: TGTGCCATCAGTGCAACTAGCGGGAGGGCCACATACGAGCAGTACTTC
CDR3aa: CAISATSGRATYEQYF

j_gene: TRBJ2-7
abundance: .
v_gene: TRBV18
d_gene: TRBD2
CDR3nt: TGTGCCAGCTCACCACCTGCTAGCGGGACCCCCTATAGCTCCTACGAGCAGTACTTC
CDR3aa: CASSPPASGTPYSSYEQYF

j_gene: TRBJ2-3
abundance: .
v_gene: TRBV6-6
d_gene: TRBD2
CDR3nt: TGTGCCAGCAGTACTGGACTAGCGGGAGATACGCAGTATTTT
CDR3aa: CASSTGLAGDTQYF

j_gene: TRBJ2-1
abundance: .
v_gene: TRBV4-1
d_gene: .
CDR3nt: TGCGCCAGCAGCCAAGCAGGCAAGAGCTCCTACAATGAGCAGTTCTTC
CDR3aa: CASSQAGKSSYNEQFF

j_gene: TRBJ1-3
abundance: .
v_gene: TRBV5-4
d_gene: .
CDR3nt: TGTGCCAGCAGCCCCACAGGACCCTCTGGAAACACCATATATTTT
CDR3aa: CASSPTGPSGNTIYF

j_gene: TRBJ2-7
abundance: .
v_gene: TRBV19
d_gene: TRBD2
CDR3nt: TGTGCCAGTAGTATCGTAACGGGAGGGACCTACGAGCAGTACTTC
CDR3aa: CASSIVTGGTYEQYF

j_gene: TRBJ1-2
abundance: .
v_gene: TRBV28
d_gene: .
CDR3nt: TGTGCCAGCAGTACCTACAGGTCCAACCCCTGGGGCTACACCTTC
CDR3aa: CASSTYRSNPWGYTF

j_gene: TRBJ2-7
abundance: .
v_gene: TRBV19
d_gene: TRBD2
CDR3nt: TGTGCCAGTAGTATAACTAGCGGGAGGGCCCTCGAGCAGTACTTC
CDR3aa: CASSITSGRALEQYF

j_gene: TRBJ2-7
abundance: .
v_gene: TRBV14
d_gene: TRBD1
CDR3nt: TGTGCCAGCAGCCCAGATTACGACAGGGTAAGCGAGCAGTACTTC
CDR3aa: CASSPDYDRVSEQYF

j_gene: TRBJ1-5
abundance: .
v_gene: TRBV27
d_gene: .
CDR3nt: TGTGCCAGCAGTTTTTCAGGGGAAGGCAATCAGCCCCAGCATTTT
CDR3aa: CASSFSGEGNQPQHF

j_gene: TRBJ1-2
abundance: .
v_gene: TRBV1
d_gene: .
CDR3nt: TGCACCAGCAGCCAAGGGACAGGGGGAGTCGATAACTATGGCTACACCTTC
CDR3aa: CTSSQGTGGVDNYGYTF

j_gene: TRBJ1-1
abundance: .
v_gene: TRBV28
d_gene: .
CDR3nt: TGTGCCAGCAGCCTGGAGTTGTCTGAAGCTTTCTTT
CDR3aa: CASSLELSEAFF

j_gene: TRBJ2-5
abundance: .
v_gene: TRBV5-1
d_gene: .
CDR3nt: TGCGCCAGCAGCTTAGAGAGTTCCTCCGAGACCCAGTACTTC
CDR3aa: CASSLESSSETQYF

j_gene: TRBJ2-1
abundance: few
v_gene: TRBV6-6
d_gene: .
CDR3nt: TGTGCCAGCAGGTCATTCGGGGACAATGAGCAGTTCTTC
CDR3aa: CASRSFGDNEQFF

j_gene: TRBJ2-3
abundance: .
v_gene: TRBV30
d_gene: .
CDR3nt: TGTGCCTGGAGTGGGGGCAGGGTGGGCACAGATACGCAGTATTTT
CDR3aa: CAWSGGRVGTDTQYF

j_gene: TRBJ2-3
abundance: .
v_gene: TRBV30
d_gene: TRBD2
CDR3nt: TGTGCCTGGAGCCGACTAGCGGGAGCAGATACGCAGTATTTT
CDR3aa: CAWSRLAGADTQYF

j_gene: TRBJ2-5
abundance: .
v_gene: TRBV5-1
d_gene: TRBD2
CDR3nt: TGCGCCAGCAGCGGTGGGCTAGCGGGAGGAGGGGAGACCCAGTACTTC
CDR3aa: CASSGGLAGGGETQYF

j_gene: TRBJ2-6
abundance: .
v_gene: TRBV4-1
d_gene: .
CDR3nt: TGCGCCAGCAGCCAATGGGCCCGGAGGGGGCCCTCTGGAGGGGCCAACGTCCTGACTTTC
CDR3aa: CASSQWARRGPSGGANVLTF

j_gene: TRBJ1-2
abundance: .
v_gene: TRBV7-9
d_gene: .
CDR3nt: TGTGCCAGCAGCCCGACAGTCAACTATGGCTACACCTTC
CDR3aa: CASSPTVNYGYTF

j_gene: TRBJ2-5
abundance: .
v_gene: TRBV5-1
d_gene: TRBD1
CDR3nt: TGCGCCAGCAGCTTGGAGGGGACAGGGTCCGAGACCCAGTACTTC
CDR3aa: CASSLEGTGSETQYF

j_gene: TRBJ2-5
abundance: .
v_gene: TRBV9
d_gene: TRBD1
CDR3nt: TGTGCCAGCAGCGCCGGGACAGGGCAAGAGACCCAGTACTTC
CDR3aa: CASSAGTGQETQYF

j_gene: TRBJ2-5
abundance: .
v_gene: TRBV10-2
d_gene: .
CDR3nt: TGCGCCAGCAGGAGTGGGGCACGGGAGACCCAGTACTTC
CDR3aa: CASRSGARETQYF

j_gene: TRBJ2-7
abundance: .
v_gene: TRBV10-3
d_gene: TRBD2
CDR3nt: TGTGCCATCAGTGGGGGGGAGGGATTTGACTCCTACGAGCAGTACTTC
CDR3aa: CAISGGEGFDSYEQYF

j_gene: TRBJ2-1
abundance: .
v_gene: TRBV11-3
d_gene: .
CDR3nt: TGTGCCAGCAGCTTAGCTGAGGGCAATGAGCAGTTCTTC
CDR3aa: CASSLAEGNEQFF

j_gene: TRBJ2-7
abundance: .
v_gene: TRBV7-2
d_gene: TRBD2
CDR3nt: TGTGCCAGCAGCCAAGCTAGCGGGTCCACCTACGAGCAGTACTTC
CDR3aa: CASSQASGSTYEQYF

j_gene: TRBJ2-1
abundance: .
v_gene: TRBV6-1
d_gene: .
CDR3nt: TGTGCCAGCAGTTTTAGCCGCGGGAACAATGAGCAGTTCTTC
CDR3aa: CASSFSRGNNEQFF

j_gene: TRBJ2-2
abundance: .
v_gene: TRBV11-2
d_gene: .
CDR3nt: TGTGCCAGCAGCCCCACCCTGAGGTCCGCCGGGGAGCTGTTTTTT
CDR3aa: CASSPTLRSAGELFF

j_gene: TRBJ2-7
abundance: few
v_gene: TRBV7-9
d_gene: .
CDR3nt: TGTGCCAGCAGCTTAGCGCAGGGATACGAGCAGTACTTC
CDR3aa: CASSLAQGYEQYF

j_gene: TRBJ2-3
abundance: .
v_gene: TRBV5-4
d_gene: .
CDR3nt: TGTGCCAGCAGCCGGGGAGTAGGGGAGGCAGATACGCAGTATTTT
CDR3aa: CASSRGVGEADTQYF

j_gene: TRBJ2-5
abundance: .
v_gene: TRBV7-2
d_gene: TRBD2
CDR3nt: TGTGCCAGCAGCTTCAGCGGGAGTTGGGAAGAGACCCAGTACTTC
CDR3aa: CASSFSGSWEETQYF

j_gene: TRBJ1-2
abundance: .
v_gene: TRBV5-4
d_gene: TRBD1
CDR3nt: TGTGCCAGCAGTCGGCCCCCGGGACAGGGGGCGGAGGGCTACACCTTC
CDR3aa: CASSRPPGQGAEGYTF

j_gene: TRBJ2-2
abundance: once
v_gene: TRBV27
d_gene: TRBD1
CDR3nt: TGTGCCAGCCAGAGACAGGGTGGGGGCGGGGAGCTGTTTTTT
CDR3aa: CASQRQGGGGELFF

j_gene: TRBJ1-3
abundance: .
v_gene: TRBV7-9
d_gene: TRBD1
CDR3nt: TGTGCCAGCAGCCACGGGGGACAGAGCTCTGGAAACACCATATATTTT
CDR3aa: CASSHGGQSSGNTIYF

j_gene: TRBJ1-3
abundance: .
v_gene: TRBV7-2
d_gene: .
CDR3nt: TGTGCCAGCAGCCGGGGAGTGTCTGGAAACACCATATATTTT
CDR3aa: CASSRGVSGNTIYF

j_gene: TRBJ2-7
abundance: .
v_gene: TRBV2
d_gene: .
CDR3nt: TGTGCCAGCAGCTACTCGAGCTCCTACGAGCAGTACTTC
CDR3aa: CASSYSSSYEQYF

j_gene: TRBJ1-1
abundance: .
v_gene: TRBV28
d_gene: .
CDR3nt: TGTGCCAGCAGACCCCAGGACACTTCTAACACTGAAGCTTTCTTT
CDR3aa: CASRPQDTSNTEAFF

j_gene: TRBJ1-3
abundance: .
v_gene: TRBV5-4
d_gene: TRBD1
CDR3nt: TGTGCCAGCAGCCCGGGATCCGGGACAGCTGGAAACACCATATATTTT
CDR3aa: CASSPGSGTAGNTIYF

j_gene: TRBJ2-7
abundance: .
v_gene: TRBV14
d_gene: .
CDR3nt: TGTGCCAGCAGCCAAGAAGGAACAGCCTACGAGCAGTACTTC
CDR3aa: CASSQEGTAYEQYF

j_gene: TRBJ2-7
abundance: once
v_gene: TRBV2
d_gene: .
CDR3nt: TGTGCCAGCAGAGGACAGACCACAGGCGAGCAGTACTTC
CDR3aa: CASRGQTTGEQYF

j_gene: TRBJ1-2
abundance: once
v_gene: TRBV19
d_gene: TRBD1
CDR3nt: TGTGCCAGTAGTATAGTTGGGACAGGGTTTAACTATGGCTACACCTTC
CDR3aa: CASSIVGTGFNYGYTF